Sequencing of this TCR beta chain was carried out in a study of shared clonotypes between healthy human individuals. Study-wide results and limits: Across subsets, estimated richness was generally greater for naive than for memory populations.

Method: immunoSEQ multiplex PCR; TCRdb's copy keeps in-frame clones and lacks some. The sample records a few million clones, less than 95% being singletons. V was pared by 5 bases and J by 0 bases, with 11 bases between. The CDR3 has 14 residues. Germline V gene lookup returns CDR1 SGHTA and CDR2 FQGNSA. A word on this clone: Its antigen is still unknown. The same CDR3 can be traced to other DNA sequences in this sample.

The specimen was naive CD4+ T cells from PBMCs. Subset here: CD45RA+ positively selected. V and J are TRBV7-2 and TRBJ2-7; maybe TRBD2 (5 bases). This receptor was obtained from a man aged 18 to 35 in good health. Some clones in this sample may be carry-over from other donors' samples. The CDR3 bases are TGTGCCAGCAGCAGCTATCGGGGCTCCTACGAGCAGTACTTC. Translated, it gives CASSSYRGSYEQYF.